The 27 T cell receptor beta chains presented below share a single source sample, sequenced in a study of Ad26.COV2.S vaccination and SARS-CoV-2 variants. Treatment reported: approximately 18 received Ad26.COV2.S at low or high dose, single or two shots; 5 received placebo; per-sample allocation not given. Samples came from day 63 after the first vaccine or placebo injection. Assay: immunoSEQ multiplex PCR; the TCRdb copy retains only in-frame clones and omits some. The profile covers approximately 280,000 clones, with more than 70% appearing a single time and around 3% taken by the ten largest. Here the sequenced sample was peripheral blood, taken in a trial of Ad26.COV2.S vaccine versus placebo. These receptors originate from a person between 18 and 60 years old who received the Ad26.COV2.S COVID-19 vaccine or a placebo.

The count of this clone is one. The chain uses TRBV5-1 and TRBJ2-5; 13 bases line up with TRBD2. This CDR3 is 16 amino acids long. Germline V lookup: CDR1 SGHRS, CDR2 YFSETQ. With 0 bases clipped from V and 4 bases from J, the junction kept 3 bases outside the gene matches. The CDR3 loop is CASSLGGLAGSETQYF. DNA for the CDR3: TGCGCCAGCAGCTTGGGGGGACTAGCGGGATCAGAGACCCAGTACTTC. The full variable domain, with the rest looked up from reference TRBV5-1 and TRBJ2-5, is KAGVTQTPRYLIKTRGQQVTLSCSPISGHRSVSWYQQTPGQGLQFLFEYFSETQRNKGNFPGRFSGRQFSNSRSEMNVSTLELGDSALYLCASSLGGLAGSETQYFGPGTRLLVL.

This clone was observed a single time. The chain couples TRBV6-5 to TRBJ1-1, with TRBD1 identical over 7 bases. The germline gives CDR1 MNHEY, CDR2 SVGAGI. CDR3 length: 13 amino acids. With 4 bases clipped from V and 5 bases from J, the junction kept 4 bases outside the gene matches. The DNA for the CDR3 is TGTGCCAGCAGTTTGGGCAGGGGGACTGAAGCTTTCTTT. It codes for CASSLGRGTEAFF.

The chain couples TRBV5-4 to TRBJ2-3; tentatively, D is TRBD2 (6 bases). Germline CDR1 reads SGHNT; CDR2 reads YYREEE (reference sequence). V was shortened by 3 bases and J by 8 bases, with 16 bases between the two germline ends. This CDR3 is built from 14 residues. CDR3 sequence (DNA): TGTGCCAGCAGCTATGGACTAATCGAAGTTACGCAGTATTTT. This codes for CASSYGLIEVTQYF.

The CDR3 sequence: CASTPRTGSYNEQFF. The DNA for the CDR3 is TGTGCCAGCACACCGAGGACAGGGTCCTACAATGAGCAGTTCTTC. The chain carries TRBV27 and TRBJ2-1; TRBD1 matches at 8 bases. Germline V CDR1 and CDR2: MNHEY, SMNVEV (reference sequence). The length of the CDR3 is 15 residues. J lost 1 base, V lost 7 bases, and 6 bases had no gene match.

The rearrangement uses TRBV5-1 and TRBJ2-1; weak D call: TRBD2 (5 bases). In germline, CDR1 is SGHRS, CDR2 YFSETQ. The CDR3 contains 16 residues. The ends were cut back, 3 bases at V and 1 base at J, with 14 bases in the middle. The CDR3: CASSSDSTTSYNEQFF. The CDR3 DNA reads as TGCGCCAGCAGCTCTGATTCGACTACATCCTACAATGAGCAGTTCTTC.

This sequence joins TRBV28 and TRBJ1-5; D gene unclear. The CDR3 totals 12 residues. V lost 10 bases to trimming and J lost 5 bases, with 12 bases between them. CDR1 and CDR2 (germline): MDHEN, SYDVKM. In DNA, the CDR3 is TGTGCCACCACGCTCCCTTATCAGCCCCAGCATTTT. Its protein product is CATTLPYQPQHF.

This sequence joins TRBV13 and TRBJ2-7; D is uncertain. V was trimmed by 7 bases and J by 2 bases, leaving 15 bases between them. CDR3 length equals 14 residues. CDR1 is PRHDT, CDR2 FYEKMQ, per germline (reference sequence). The DNA of the CDR3 is TGTGCCAGCACCCGACGAGGCGGAGCCTACGAGCAGTACTTC. This gives the protein CASTRRGGAYEQYF.

The chain joins TRBV25-1 to TRBJ2-7; 8 bases map to TRBD1. The germline V gene has CDR1 MGHDK and CDR2 SYGVNS. CDR3 length: 13 amino acids. J lost 6 bases, V lost 6 bases, and 7 bases had no gene match. CDR3 DNA: TGTGCCAGCAGGCAGGGGGCGAGGTCCGAGCAGTACTTC. This sequence encodes CASRQGARSEQYF.

This chain uses TRBV2 with TRBJ2-1; TRBD2 agrees at 9 bases. CDR1 SNHLY and CDR2 FYNNEI come from the germline V gene. V lost 2 bases to trimming and J lost 1 base; unmatched junction nucleotides: 0. The CDR3 contains 15 residues. CDR3 bases: TGTGCCAGCAGTGAAAGCGGGGGGTCCTACAATGAGCAGTTCTTC. This codes for CASSESGGSYNEQFF.

This clone appeared once. This sequence joins TRBV10-3 and TRBJ2-3; D unclear. The CDR3 totals 12 residues. The V end lost 5 bases, the J end lost 0 bases, and 3 bases lay between the germline ends. CDR1 is ENHRY and CDR2 is SYGVKD in the germline V gene. Here the CDR3 reads CAISISTDTQYF. CDR3 DNA sequence: TGTGCCATCAGTATTAGCACAGATACGCAGTATTTT.

The chain is built from TRBV2 and TRBJ1-1, with D hard to call. The CDR3 has 13 residues. The V and J ends lost 8 bases and 5 bases respectively, with 15 bases between them. The germline gives CDR1 SNHLY, CDR2 FYNNEI. The CDR3 is CASGRMRNTEAFF. CDR3 bases: TGTGCCAGCGGTCGGATGAGGAATACTGAAGCTTTCTTT.

CDR3 loop: CASSQEQGTPNQPQHF. The CDR3 nucleotides read TGTGCCAGCAGCCAAGAGCAAGGGACACCGAATCAGCCCCAGCATTTT. The genes are TRBV4-2 and TRBJ1-5; possibly TRBD1 for D (6 bases). Germline V CDR1 and CDR2: LGHNA, YNFKEQ. Trimming stripped 0 bases from V and 4 bases from J, with 13 bases between. CDR3 length equals 16 residues.

The DNA for the CDR3 is TGTGCCAGCAGCCCACTCCCTAGGGAAGGCTACACCTTC. As protein: CASSPLPREGYTF. The chain employs TRBV5-8 and TRBJ1-2; D is uncertain. There are 13 residues in the CDR3. Trimming stripped 4 bases from V and 8 bases from J, with 15 bases between. Germline assignment: CDR1 SGHTS and CDR2 YDEGEE. The variable domain in full, with the rest retrieved from reference TRBV5-8 and TRBJ1-2, is EAGVTQSPTHLIKTRGQQATLRCSPISGHTSVYWYQQALGLGLQFLLWYDEGEERNRGNFPPRFSGRQFPNYSSELNVNALELEDSALYLCASSPLPREGYTFGSGTRLTVV.

The V call is TRBV9, the J call TRBJ2-5, with 7 bases fitting TRBD2. The germline V gene encodes CDR1 SGDLS and CDR2 YYNGEE. Trimming removed 0 bases from V and 5 bases from J; junction bases left unmatched: 7. This CDR3 contains 15 residues. The CDR3 DNA sequence: TGTGCCAGCAGCGTAGTGGGGGGAGGGTCCGAGACCCAGTACTTC. Protein: CASSVVGGGSETQYF.

The CDR3 coding sequence is TGTGCCAGCAGCCCGGGCCGGAGGGCCTACCAAGAGACCCAGTACTTC. This gives the protein CASSPGRRAYQETQYF. The rearrangement links TRBV11-1 to TRBJ2-5, with a weak D call TRBD2 (6 bases). With 5 bases removed from V and 0 bases from J, the gap between germline ends came to 16 bases. Germline-derived CDR1 and CDR2 are SGHAT and FQDESV (reference sequence). This CDR3 has 16 amino acids.

The rearrangement links TRBV2 to TRBJ1-4; D is undetermined. Germline CDR1 reads SNHLY; CDR2 reads FYNNEI. The CDR3 is 15 residues long. Trimming cost V 6 bases and J 3 bases, with 14 bases left between them. The CDR3 spells CASRDIRLPNEKLFF. CDR3 coding DNA: TGTGCCAGCAGGGATATCAGGTTGCCTAATGAAAAACTGTTTTTT.

V gene TRBV19 combines with J gene TRBJ2-2; 7 nucleotides agree with TRBD2. The CDR3 contains 15 residues. The J segment lost 1 base and the V segment lost 2 bases, leaving 1 base of the junction unmatched. CDR1 is LNHDA, CDR2 SQIVND, per germline (reference sequence). DNA for the CDR3: TGTGCCAGTAGTATACCTAGCGGGAACACCGGGGAGCTGTTTTTT. It encodes CASSIPSGNTGELFF.

V is TRBV5-1 and J is TRBJ1-2; tentative D call: TRBD1 (5 bases). CDR1 is SGHRS, CDR2 YFSETQ, per germline. CDR3 size: 14 residues. Trimming shortened V by 2 bases and J by 0 bases, and 8 bases separated the two germline ends. This CDR3 is CASSFDSTNYGYTF. The CDR3 nucleotides read TGCGCCAGCAGCTTCGACAGTACTAACTATGGCTACACCTTC.

The genes are TRBV6-1 and TRBJ1-2; 8 nucleotides line up with TRBD1. Germline V gene lookup returns CDR1 MNHNS and CDR2 SASEGT. The CDR3 extends over 16 amino acids. V was pared by 0 bases and J by 4 bases, with 7 bases of the junction left unmatched. The CDR3 DNA follows: TGTGCCAGCAGTGAAGCGCTTCGGACAGGGATCTATGGCTACACCTTC. Protein: CASSEALRTGIYGYTF.

This chain connects TRBV10-1 to TRBJ1-2, with D possibly TRBD1 on 5 matching bases. The CDR3 covers 14 residues. The V and J ends lost 10 bases and 2 bases respectively, with 17 bases between them. Looked up from germline, CDR1 is WNHNN and CDR2 is SYGVQD (reference sequence). The CDR3 is CATLWVGDNYGYTF. CDR3 bases: TGCGCCACCCTCTGGGTCGGGGACAACTATGGCTACACCTTC.

This clone came up a few times. J is TRBJ1-1 and V is TRBV18; 7 bases fit TRBD1. This CDR3 has 13 residues. The V gene's germline CDR1 is KGHSH and CDR2 LQKENI. V was pared by 0 bases and J by 11 bases, with 6 bases of the junction left unmatched. The DNA of the CDR3 is TGTGCCAGCTCACCACCCCACAGGGGACGGGCTTTCTTT. Residues: CASSPPHRGRAFF.

The V gene is TRBV19, the J gene TRBJ2-6; 7 positions agree with TRBD1. In germline, CDR1 is LNHDA, CDR2 SQIVND (reference sequence). The CDR3 totals 16 residues. J lost 2 bases, V lost 3 bases, and 4 bases had no gene match. CDR3 sequence reads: CASSMITGAGANVLTF. The CDR3 nucleotides read TGTGCCAGTAGTATGATCACAGGGGCTGGGGCCAACGTCCTGACTTTC.

CDR3 sequence reads: CASSSPFLSGDSNEQFF. DNA of the CDR3: TGTGCCAGCAGCTCCCCCTTTTTAAGCGGGGACTCCAATGAGCAGTTCTTC. V gene TRBV13 combines with J gene TRBJ2-1; 7 bases line up with TRBD2. Trimming took 4 bases from V and 6 from J; bases not matched to a gene: 15. Looked up from germline, CDR1 is PRHDT and CDR2 is FYEKMQ (reference sequence). The CDR3 is made up of 17 amino acids.

V gene TRBV5-1 combines with J gene TRBJ1-2, with D tentatively TRBD1 (5 bases). CDR1 is SGHRS and CDR2 is YFSETQ in the germline V gene. Trimming left V 1 base short and J 4 bases short, with 11 bases between. This CDR3 region has 14 residues. In nucleotides, the CDR3 is TGCGCCAGCAGCTTGCTGGGGGAGGCCTATGGCTACACCTTC. Translated: CASSLLGEAYGYTF.

This sequence joins TRBV7-2 and TRBJ2-4; D possibly matches TRBD1 or TRBD2 (5 bases each). V was pared by 1 base and J by 1 base, with 14 bases between. Germline V gene data show CDR1 as SGHTA and CDR2 as FQGNSA. The CDR3 runs 17 residues. CDR3 residues: CASSLGGPRLAKNIQYF. DNA for the CDR3: TGTGCCAGCAGCTTAGGGGGACCCCGGTTGGCCAAAAACATTCAGTACTTC.

This clone was counted a single time. The J gene is TRBJ2-3, the V gene TRBV9, with TRBD2 identical over 7 bases. Germline CDR1 is SGDLS and CDR2 is YYNGEE. This CDR3 has 15 residues. V was clipped by 2 bases and J by 0 bases; unmatched bases: 3. CDR3 loop: CASSVGAGSTDTQYF. Here the CDR3 DNA reads TGTGCCAGCAGCGTCGGAGCGGGGAGCACAGATACGCAGTATTTT.

The rearrangement links TRBV2 to TRBJ1-5; D is uncertain. This CDR3 is built from 14 residues. Germline-derived CDR1 and CDR2 are SNHLY and FYNNEI. The V and J ends lost 2 bases and 6 bases respectively, with 11 bases between them. CDR3 nucleotide sequence: TGTGCCAGCAGTGAACTCTCTCGGCGTCAGCCCCAGCATTTT. It translates to CASSELSRRQPQHF.